This record looks at one T cell receptor beta chain sequence and its context. Its recognized antigen is unknown. No clone much larger than this one lies a single base away; base qualities are absent. This sample was taken from a study of regulatory T cells in long-lasting Graves disease (dated by TCRdb to the early 2020s). About the study as a whole: Patients with newly diagnosed Graves' disease had been on antithyroid drugs for under 3 months. A total of roughly 35 samples underwent TCR sequencing: around 13 from persistent and roughly 20 from newly diagnosed Graves' disease patients. The study took place in China and was registered as a clinical trial. Patients with persistent Graves' disease were compared with patients with newly diagnosed Graves' disease using TCR sequencing and RNA sequencing of peripheral blood. Broad study findings and their caveats: Sequencing and analysis were limited to the TCR beta chain. More public clonotypes were shared among persistent patients (over 2,500) than among newly diagnosed patients (966). The authors acknowledged the small sample size as a limitation that may reduce accuracy. Because the primary lesion, thyroid tissue, could not be accessed, the study looked at peripheral blood alone. Preferential use of TRBV28, TRBJ1-2 and TRBJ2-5 was observed in persistent disease, whereas TRBV20-1 and TRBJ2-1 were favored in newly diagnosed disease. Lower TCR Shannon entropy and fewer highly expanded clones were observed in persistent Graves' disease patients than in newly diagnosed patients, which suggested clonal expansion.

The library was obtained by multiplex PCR. Sequencing used an Illumina HiSeq 4000. iRepertoire HTBI primers and Arm-PCR amplification of CDR3 regions were used to construct TCR beta libraries. Before sequencing, the PCR products went through gel purification. From the authors' description of their analysis: Gene usage analysis of CDR3 amino acid clonotypes used the approximately 62 TRBV and around 13 TRBJ segments found across samples. COPE and FqMerger were used to merge filtered high-quality paired reads into contigs. BLAST was used to align contigs to IMGT TRBV, TRBD and TRBJ reference genes, and CDR3 was defined according to IMGT. Any clonotype with a frequency above 0.1% was counted as a highly expanded clone. Shannon entropy was used to measure repertoire diversity, and the Gini coefficient was used to measure V-J evenness. Public clonotypes were defined as clonotypes shared by more than one individual. Starting from the raw public reads, TCRdb applied fastp trimming at Q25, assembled clones with MiXCR and retained in-frame beta chains. All rows with the same CDR3 protein become a single entry with the most common DNA and genes. TCRdb assigned the V and J calls; the authors' analysis was not used. In this sample the table shows about 430,000 distinct CDR3 sequences, over 12% of which occur a single time. Approximately 7.6% of the sample is taken by the ten largest.

The time point label corresponds to: newly diagnosed GD, antithyroid drugs for less than 3 months. For both TCR sequencing and RNA sequencing, RNA was extracted from PBMCs in TRIzol. Graves' disease was diagnosed according to American Thyroid Association guidelines. Recruitment of patients was carried out at an endocrinology department in Xi'an, China. Each patient gave approximately 10 milliliters of peripheral blood, collected in an EDTA anticoagulant tube. Ficoll Paque Plus density gradient separation was used to isolate PBMCs, and no further T cell sorting was done. An Agilent 2100 Bioanalyzer and agarose gel were used to check RNA quality, while a NanoDrop 2000 measured RNA concentration. The germline V gene (reference sequence) gives CDR1 as DFQATT and CDR2 as SNEGSKA. The cysteine opens and the phenylalanine closes a CDR3 of 14 amino acids. Only the CDR3 region is kept as DNA, spanning 42 bases read in frame from base 1. Trimming accounts for 6 bases at V and 1 base at J, while the number of junction bases matched to no gene is 6.

These data also formed part of another study, on T cells in Graves' hyperthyroidism and ophthalmopathy. The second paper states: A patient counted as having stable Graves' hyperthyroidism if no progression to ophthalmopathy occurred over 18 months of follow-up. Hyperthyroidism patients were newly diagnosed, had a disease duration of under 2 months, and were aged 18 to 65 years. The study excluded patients with uncontrolled infections, other autoimmune diseases, pregnancy or lactation. Diagnoses were based on clinical symptoms, serum thyroxine and TRAb, thyroid ultrasound and orbital computed tomography. The first round of RT-PCR for the TCR CDR3 was performed with the HTBI primer set and the Qiagen OneStep RT-PCR kit. Blood samples also contained most of the expanded thyroid clonotypes (frequency above 0.001), which suggests that blood repertoires may reflect thyroid immune responses. In cross-validation, a model built on a 13 V-J signature told ophthalmopathy apart from stable hyperthyroidism with under 90% sensitivity and roughly 82% specificity, and in testing the same model reached 80%/75%. During validation, the model predicted progression to ophthalmopathy a median of about 5.9 months ahead of onset, with approximately 70% sensitivity and roughly 72% specificity. TCR V-J signatures able to tell the groups apart were searched for in a discovery cohort of some 100 patients, of whom under 45 had Graves' ophthalmopathy and about 60 had stable Graves' hyperthyroidism. Prospective prediction of ophthalmopathy was tested in an independent validation cohort consisting of 18 to 20 hyperthyroidism patients and more than 15 patients who later progressed to ophthalmopathy. The 75 to 100 discovery patients were randomly split 7:3 into training and test sets. Thyroid tissue and blood T-cell repertoires from roughly 6 Graves' hyperthyroidism patients were also compared in the study. After blood sampling, hyperthyroidism patients were treated with methimazole at a starting dose of 30 mg daily, and ophthalmopathy patients were treated with high-dose intravenous methylprednisolone. The libraries were constructed in a second round of multiplex PCR and then size-selected and purified. The libraries were sequenced on an Illumina HiSeq2000 using paired-end 100 bp reads. SOAPnuke was used to process the raw data, removing reads that contained adapters or uncalled bases, had a mean Phred below 15, or lacked an exact match to the constant primer or identifier. High-quality paired reads were merged using COPE v1.2.5, and each unique nucleotide sequence was defined as a clonotype. MiTCR v1.1 was used to align the clonotypes against IMGT TRBV, TRBD and TRBJ reference segments. The analysis was restricted to V-J combinations with a frequency above 0.0001, which together covered 99.2% of the repertoires. A TCS score was defined as the ratio between F50 (clonal expansion) and ExV (chaos), using BLOSUM62-based TCRdist between CDR3 peptides within each V-J. Welch's t-statistics and random forest reduced roughly 530 V-J features to roughly 13, which were used in a naive Bayes classifier (R e1071). No statistical method was used to set the sample size in advance, and investigators knew the group allocation. TCR Vbeta CDR3 sequencing of around 130 peripheral blood samples (under 45 ophthalmopathy, some 75 hyperthyroidism and around 17 progressor patients) is reported in the paper.

The specimen comprised peripheral blood mononuclear cells (PBMCs), sampled at new diagnosis, from a patient treated with antithyroid drugs. The TCR comes from a woman between 40 and 55 years old with Graves disease. Donor details come from another sample of the same person, matched by shared clones. The chain uses TRBV20-1 and TRBJ1-1, with TRBD1 matching 9 junction bases. The DNA sequence follows: TGCAGTGCAGCTAGGACAGGGGCGAACACTGAAGCTTTCTTT. This yields the protein CSAARTGANTEAFF.